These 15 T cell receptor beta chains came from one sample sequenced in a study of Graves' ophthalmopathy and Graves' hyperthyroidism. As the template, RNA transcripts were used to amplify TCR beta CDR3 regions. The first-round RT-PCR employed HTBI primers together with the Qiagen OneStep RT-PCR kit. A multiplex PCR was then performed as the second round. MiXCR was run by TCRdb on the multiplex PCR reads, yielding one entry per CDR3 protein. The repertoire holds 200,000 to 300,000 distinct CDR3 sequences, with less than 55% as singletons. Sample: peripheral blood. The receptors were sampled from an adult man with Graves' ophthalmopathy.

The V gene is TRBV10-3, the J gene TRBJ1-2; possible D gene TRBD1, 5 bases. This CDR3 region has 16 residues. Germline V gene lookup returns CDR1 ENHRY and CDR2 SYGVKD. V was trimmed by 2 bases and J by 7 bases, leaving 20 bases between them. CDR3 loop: CAISEVEGDLRFGYTF. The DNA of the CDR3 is TGTGCCATCAGTGAGGTAGAAGGGGATTTGAGGTTTGGCTACACCTTC.

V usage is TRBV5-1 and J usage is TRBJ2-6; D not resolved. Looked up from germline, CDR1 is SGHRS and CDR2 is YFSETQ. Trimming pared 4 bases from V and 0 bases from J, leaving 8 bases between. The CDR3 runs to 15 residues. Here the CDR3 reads CASSRLSSGANVLTF. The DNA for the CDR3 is TGCGCCAGCAGCCGCCTGAGCTCTGGGGCCAACGTCCTGACTTTC. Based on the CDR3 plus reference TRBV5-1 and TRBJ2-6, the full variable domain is KAGVTQTPRYLIKTRGQQVTLSCSPISGHRSVSWYQQTPGQGLQFLFEYFSETQRNKGNFPGRFSGRQFSNSRSEMNVSTLELGDSALYLCASSRLSSGANVLTFGAGSRLTVL.

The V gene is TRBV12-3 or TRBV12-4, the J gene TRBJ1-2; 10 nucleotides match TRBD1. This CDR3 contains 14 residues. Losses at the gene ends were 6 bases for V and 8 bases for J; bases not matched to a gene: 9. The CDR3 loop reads CASRAGTGAGGYTF. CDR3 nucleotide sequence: TGTGCCAGCAGAGCCGGGACAGGGGCTGGAGGCTACACCTTC.

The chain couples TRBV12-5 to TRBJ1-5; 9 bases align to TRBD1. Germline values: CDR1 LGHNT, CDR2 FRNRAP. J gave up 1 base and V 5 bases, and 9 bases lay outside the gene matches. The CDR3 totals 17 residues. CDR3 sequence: CASGRKPGQGSNQPQHF. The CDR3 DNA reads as TGTGCTAGTGGTCGAAAGCCGGGACAGGGAAGCAATCAGCCCCAGCATTTT.

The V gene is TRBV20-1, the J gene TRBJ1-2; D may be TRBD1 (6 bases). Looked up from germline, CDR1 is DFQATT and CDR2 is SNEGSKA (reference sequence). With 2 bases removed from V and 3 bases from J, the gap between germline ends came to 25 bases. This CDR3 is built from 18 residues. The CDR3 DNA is TGCAGTGCTAGATCTTTGGCCGTTCGCCGGGGGCTCGACTATGGCTACACCTTC. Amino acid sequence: CSARSLAVRRGLDYGYTF.

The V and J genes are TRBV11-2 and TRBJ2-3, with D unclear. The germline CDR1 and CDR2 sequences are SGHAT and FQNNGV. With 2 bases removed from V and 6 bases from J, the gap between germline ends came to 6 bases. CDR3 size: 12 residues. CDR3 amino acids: CASSLIRDTQYF. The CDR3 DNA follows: TGTGCCAGCAGCTTAATAAGGGATACGCAGTATTTT.

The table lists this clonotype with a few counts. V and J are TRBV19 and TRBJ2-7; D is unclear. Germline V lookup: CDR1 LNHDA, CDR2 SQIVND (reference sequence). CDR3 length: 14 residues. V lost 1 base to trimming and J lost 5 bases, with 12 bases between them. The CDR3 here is CASSIGRRSNEQYF. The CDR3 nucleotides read TGTGCCAGTAGTATAGGACGGCGGTCCAACGAGCAGTACTTC.

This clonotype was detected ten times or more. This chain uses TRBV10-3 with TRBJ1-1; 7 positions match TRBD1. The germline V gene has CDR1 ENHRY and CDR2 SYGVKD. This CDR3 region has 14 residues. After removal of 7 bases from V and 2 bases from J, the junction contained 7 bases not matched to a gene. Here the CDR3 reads CAITEDRSNTEAFF. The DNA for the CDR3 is TGTGCCATCACCGAGGACAGGTCCAACACTGAAGCTTTCTTT.

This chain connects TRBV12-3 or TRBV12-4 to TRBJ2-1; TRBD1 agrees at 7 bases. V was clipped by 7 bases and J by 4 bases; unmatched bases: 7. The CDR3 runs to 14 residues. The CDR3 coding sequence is TGTGCCAGCACCTCGGGACAGCTTTACAATGAGCAGTTCTTC. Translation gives CASTSGQLYNEQFF.

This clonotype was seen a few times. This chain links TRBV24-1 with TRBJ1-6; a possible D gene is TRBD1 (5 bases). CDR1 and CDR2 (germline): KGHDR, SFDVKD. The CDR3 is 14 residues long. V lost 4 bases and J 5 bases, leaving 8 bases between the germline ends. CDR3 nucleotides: TGTGCCACCAGTGACAAGGGGCATAATTCACCCCTCCACTTT. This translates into CATSDKGHNSPLHF.

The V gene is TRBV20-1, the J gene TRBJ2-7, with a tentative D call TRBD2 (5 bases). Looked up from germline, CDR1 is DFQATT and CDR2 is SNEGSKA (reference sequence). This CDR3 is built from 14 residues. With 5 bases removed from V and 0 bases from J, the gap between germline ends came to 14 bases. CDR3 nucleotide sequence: TGCAGTGCTTCCCAGGACTCGTCCTCCTACGAGCAGTACTTC. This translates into CSASQDSSSYEQYF.

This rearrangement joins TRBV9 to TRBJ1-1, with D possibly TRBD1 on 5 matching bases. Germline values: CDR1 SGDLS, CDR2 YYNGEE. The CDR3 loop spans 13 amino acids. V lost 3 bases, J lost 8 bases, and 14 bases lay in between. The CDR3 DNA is TGTGCCAGCAGCGCCTTGCCCGGGGGGGAAGCTTTCTTT. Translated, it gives CASSALPGGEAFF.

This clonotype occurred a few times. CDR3 sequence: CASRIGQPMNTEAFF. CDR3 DNA: TGTGCCAGCAGAATAGGTCAGCCAATGAACACTGAAGCTTTCTTT. The chain joins TRBV11-2 to TRBJ1-1; no definite D call. Trimming removed 6 bases at V and 0 bases at J, with 14 bases between. The CDR3 runs to 15 residues. CDR1 and CDR2 (germline): SGHAT, FQNNGV.

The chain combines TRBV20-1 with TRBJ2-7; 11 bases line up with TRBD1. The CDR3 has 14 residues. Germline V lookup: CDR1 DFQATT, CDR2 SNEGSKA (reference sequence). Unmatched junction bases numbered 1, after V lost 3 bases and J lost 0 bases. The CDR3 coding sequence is TGCAGTGCTAGCGGGACAGGGGGCTCCTACGAGCAGTACTTC. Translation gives CSASGTGGSYEQYF.

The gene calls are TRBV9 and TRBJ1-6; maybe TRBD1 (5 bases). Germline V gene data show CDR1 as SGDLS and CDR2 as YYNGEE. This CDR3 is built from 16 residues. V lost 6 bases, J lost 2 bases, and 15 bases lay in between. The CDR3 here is CASTIAGRTYNSPLHF. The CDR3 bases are TGTGCCAGCACTATAGCAGGGCGCACCTATAATTCACCCCTCCACTTT.